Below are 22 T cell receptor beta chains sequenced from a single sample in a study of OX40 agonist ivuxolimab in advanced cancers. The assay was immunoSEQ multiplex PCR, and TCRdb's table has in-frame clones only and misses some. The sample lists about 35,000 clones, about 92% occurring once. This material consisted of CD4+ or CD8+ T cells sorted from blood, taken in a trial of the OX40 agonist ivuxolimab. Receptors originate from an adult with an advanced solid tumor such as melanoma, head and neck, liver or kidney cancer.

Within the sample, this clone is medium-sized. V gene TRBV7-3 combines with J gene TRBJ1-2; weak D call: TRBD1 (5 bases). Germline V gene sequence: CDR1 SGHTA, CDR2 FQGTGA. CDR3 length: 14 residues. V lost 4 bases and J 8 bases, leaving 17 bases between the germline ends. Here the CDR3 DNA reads TGTGCCAGCAGCTCCGGGGCCGATTACCAAGGCTACACCTTC. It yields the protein CASSSGADYQGYTF.

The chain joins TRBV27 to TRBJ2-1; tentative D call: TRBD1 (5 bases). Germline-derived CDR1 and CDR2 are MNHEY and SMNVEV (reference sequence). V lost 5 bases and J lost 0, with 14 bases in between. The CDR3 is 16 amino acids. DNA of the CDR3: TGTGCCAGCAGTCCGGAAGGGGCGAGCTCCTACAATGAGCAGTTCTTC. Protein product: CASSPEGASSYNEQFF.

CDR3 sequence: CASSYSSDTGELFF. CDR3 nucleotides: TGTGCCAGCAGTTACTCTAGCGACACCGGGGAGCTGTTTTTT. The rearrangement links TRBV6-6 to TRBJ2-2, with D possibly matching TRBD2 (5 bases). This CDR3 has 14 residues. The V end was cut by 0 bases, the J end by 3 bases, with 5 bases between. CDR1 is MNHNY and CDR2 is SVGAGI in the germline V gene (reference sequence).

The CDR3 coding sequence is TGCGCCAGCGGCAGGGGGGGAACTGAAGCTTTCTTT. Translation: CASGRGGTEAFF. V is TRBV5-1 and J is TRBJ1-1, with 7 positions matching TRBD1. Germline V CDR1 and CDR2: SGHRS, YFSETQ. V was clipped by 7 bases and J by 5 bases; unmatched bases: 5. This CDR3 comprises 12 residues. The variable domain in full, completed from reference TRBV5-1 and TRBJ1-1, reads KAGVTQTPRYLIKTRGQQVTLSCSPISGHRSVSWYQQTPGQGLQFLFEYFSETQRNKGNFPGRFSGRQFSNSRSEMNVSTLELGDSALYLCASGRGGTEAFFGQGTRLTVV.

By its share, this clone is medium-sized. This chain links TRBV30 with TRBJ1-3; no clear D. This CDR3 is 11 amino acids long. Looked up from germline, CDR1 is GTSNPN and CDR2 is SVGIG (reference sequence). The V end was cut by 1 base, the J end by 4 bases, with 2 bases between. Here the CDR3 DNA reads TGTGCCTGGAGTGAAGGAAACACCATATATTTT. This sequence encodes CAWSEGNTIYF.

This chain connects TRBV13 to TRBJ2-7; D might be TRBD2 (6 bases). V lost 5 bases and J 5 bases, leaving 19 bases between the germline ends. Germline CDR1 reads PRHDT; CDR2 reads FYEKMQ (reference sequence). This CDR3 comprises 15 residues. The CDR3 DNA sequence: TGTGCCAGCAGCCCAAGGACTACCCCGGACCACGAGCAGTACTTC. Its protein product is CASSPRTTPDHEQYF.

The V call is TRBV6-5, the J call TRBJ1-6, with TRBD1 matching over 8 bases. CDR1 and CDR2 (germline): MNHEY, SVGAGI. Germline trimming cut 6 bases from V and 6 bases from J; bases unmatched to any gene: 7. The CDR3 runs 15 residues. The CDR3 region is CASSEGQAINSPLHF. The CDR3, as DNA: TGTGCCAGCAGCGAGGGACAGGCCATTAATTCACCCCTCCACTTT.

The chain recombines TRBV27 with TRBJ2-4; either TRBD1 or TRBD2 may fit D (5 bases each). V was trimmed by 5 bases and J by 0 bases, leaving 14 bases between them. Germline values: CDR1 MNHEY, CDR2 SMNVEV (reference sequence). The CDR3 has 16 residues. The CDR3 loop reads CASSLGAGRAKNIQYF. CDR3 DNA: TGTGCCAGCAGTCTTGGGGCAGGGAGAGCCAAAAACATTCAGTACTTC.

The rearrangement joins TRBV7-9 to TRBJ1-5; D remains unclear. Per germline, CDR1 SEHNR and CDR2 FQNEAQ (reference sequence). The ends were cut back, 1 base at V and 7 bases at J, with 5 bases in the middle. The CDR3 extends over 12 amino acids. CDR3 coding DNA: TGTGCCAGCAGCTTAGGGTCCCAGCCCCAGCATTTT. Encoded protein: CASSLGSQPQHF.

The CDR3 reads CASSGGQVSYEQYF. The CDR3 coding sequence is TGTGCCAGCAGCGGGGGACAGGTCTCCTACGAGCAGTACTTC. The chain combines TRBV9 with TRBJ2-7; 8 bases agree with TRBD1. The CDR3 totals 14 residues. J gave up 0 bases and V 3 bases, and 2 bases lay outside the gene matches. The germline V gene encodes CDR1 SGDLS and CDR2 YYNGEE.

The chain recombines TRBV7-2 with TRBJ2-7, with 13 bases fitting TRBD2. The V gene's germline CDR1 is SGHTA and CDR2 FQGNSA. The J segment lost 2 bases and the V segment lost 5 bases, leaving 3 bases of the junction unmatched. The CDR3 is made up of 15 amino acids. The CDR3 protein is CASSALAGGPYEQYF. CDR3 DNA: TGTGCCAGCAGCGCACTAGCGGGAGGGCCCTACGAGCAGTACTTC. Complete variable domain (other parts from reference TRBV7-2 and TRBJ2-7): GAGVSQSPSNKVTEKGKDVELRCDPISGHTALYWYRQSLGQGLEFLIYFQGNSAPDKSGLPSDRFSAERTGGSVSTLTIQRTQQEDSAVYLCASSALAGGPYEQYFGPGTRLTVT.

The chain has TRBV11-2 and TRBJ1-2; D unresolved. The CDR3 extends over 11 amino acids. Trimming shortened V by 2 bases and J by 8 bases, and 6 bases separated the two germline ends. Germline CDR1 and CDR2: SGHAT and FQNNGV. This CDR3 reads CASSLTGGYTF. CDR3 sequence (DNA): TGTGCCAGCAGCTTAACTGGCGGCTACACCTTC. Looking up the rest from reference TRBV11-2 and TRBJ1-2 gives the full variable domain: EAGVAQSPRYKIIEKRQSVAFWCNPISGHATLYWYQQILGQGPKLLIQFQNNGVVDDSQLPKDRFSAERLKGVDSTLKIQPAKLEDSAVYLCASSLTGGYTFGSGTRLTVV.

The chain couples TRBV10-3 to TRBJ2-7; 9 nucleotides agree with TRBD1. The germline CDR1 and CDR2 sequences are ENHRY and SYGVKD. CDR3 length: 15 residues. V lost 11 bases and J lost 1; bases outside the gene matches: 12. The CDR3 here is CAVKTSGTGSYEQYF. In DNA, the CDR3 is TGTGCCGTCAAAACCTCCGGGACAGGGTCCTACGAGCAGTACTTC.

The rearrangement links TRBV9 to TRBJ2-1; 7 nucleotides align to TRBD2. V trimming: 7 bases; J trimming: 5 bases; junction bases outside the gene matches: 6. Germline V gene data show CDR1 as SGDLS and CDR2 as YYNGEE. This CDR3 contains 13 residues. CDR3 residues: CASPRGRDNEQFF. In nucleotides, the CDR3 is TGTGCCAGCCCCCGGGGGAGGGACAATGAGCAGTTCTTC.

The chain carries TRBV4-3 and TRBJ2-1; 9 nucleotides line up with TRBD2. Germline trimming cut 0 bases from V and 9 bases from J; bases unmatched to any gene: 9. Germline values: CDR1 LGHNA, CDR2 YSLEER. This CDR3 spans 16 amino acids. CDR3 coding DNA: TGCGCCAGCAGCCAAGATCAGGCTAGCGGGATGGTTGAGCAGTTCTTC. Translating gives CASSQDQASGMVEQFF.

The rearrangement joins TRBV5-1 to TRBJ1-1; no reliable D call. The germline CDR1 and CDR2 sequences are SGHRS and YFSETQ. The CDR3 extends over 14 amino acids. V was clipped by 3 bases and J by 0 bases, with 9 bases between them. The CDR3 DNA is TGCGCCAGCAGCTACTCAGGCATGAACACTGAAGCTTTCTTT. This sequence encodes CASSYSGMNTEAFF.

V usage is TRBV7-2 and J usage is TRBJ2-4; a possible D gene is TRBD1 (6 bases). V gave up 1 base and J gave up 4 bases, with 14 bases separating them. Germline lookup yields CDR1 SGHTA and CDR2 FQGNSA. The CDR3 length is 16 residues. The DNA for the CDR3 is TGTGCCAGCAGCTTAGAGTTAGGGCAGGGGAAAAACATTCAGTACTTC. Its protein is CASSLELGQGKNIQYF.

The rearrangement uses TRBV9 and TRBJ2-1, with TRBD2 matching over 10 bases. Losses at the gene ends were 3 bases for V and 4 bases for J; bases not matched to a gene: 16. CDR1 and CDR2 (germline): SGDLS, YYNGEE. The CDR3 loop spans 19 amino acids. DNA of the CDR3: TGTGCCAGCAGCGCTTCGGCACTAGCGGGAACATCTACTTACAATGAGCAGTTCTTC. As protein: CASSASALAGTSTYNEQFF.

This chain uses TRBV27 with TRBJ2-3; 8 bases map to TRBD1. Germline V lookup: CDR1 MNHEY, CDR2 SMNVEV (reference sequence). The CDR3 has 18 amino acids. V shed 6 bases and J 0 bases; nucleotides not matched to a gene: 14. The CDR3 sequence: CASSSGTGILTSTDTQYF. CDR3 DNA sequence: TGTGCCAGCAGCTCAGGGACAGGAATACTAACTAGCACAGATACGCAGTATTTT.

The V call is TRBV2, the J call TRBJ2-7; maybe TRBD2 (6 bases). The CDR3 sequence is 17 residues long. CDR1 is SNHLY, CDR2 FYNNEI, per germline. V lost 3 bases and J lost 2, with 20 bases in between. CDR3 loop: CASSDGTLIRKPYEQYF. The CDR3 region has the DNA TGTGCCAGCAGTGACGGGACTTTAATTCGCAAACCCTACGAGCAGTACTTC.

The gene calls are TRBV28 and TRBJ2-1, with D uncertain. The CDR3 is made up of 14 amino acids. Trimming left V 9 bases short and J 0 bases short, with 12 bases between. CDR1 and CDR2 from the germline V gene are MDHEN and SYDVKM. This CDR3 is CASTEFPSYNEQFF. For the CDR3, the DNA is TGTGCCAGTACCGAGTTCCCCTCCTACAATGAGCAGTTCTTC.

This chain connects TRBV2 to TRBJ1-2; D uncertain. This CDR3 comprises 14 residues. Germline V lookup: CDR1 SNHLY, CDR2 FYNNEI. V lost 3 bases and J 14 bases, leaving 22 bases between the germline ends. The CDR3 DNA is TGTGCCAGCAGTGAGATGGGCACCCTCCCGGCTCGGACCTTC. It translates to CASSEMGTLPARTF.